These T cell receptor beta chains were read from a single sample in a study of blood T cell repertoires in COVID-19. Generated by immunoSEQ multiplex PCR, the TCRdb table keeps only in-frame clones and is missing some. The repertoire holds about 210,000 clones, with around 88% as singletons. Sequenced sample: peripheral blood. Receptors originate from a man aged 45 to 65 with active or convalescent COVID-19. CDR3s include the opening cysteine and the closing phenylalanine or tryptophan. The order of the fields is V gene, D gene, J gene, clone size, CDR3 protein, CDR3 DNA. A D gene is named only where the DNA matches it firmly. Clone size is shown for a subset of rows, as once, few, many or a class of expanded clone.

V: TRBV29-1; D: TRBD1; J: TRBJ1-1; size: NA; CDR3: CSVGTGINTEAFF; DNA: TGCAGCGTCGGGACAGGGATAAACACTGAAGCTTTCTTT
V: TRBV5-8; D: TRBD2; J: TRBJ2-1; size: NA; CDR3: CASSFRGGNNEQFF; DNA: TGTGCCAGCAGCTTCCGGGGGGGAAACAATGAGCAGTTCTTC
V: TRBV7-2; D: NA; J: TRBJ1-5; size: NA; CDR3: CASSLGGYGQPQHF; DNA: TGTGCCAGCAGCTTAGGAGGGTATGGCCAGCCCCAGCATTTT
V: TRBV2; D: TRBD2; J: TRBJ2-3; size: NA; CDR3: CASSRGGAGDTQYF; DNA: TGTGCCAGCAGCCGCGGGGGGGCCGGGGATACGCAGTATTTT
V: TRBV4-1; D: NA; J: TRBJ1-6; size: NA; CDR3: CASSPAGDSPLHF; DNA: TGCGCCAGCAGCCCAGCAGGGGACTCACCCCTCCACTTT
V: TRBV28; D: TRBD1; J: TRBJ2-7; size: once; CDR3: CASRYRLNRRGNEQYF; DNA: TGTGCCAGCAGATACCGACTGAATCGCAGGGGGAACGAGCAGTACTTC
V: TRBV7-8; D: NA; J: TRBJ2-1; size: NA; CDR3: CASGQRNEQFF; DNA: TGTGCCAGCGGGCAGAGAAATGAGCAGTTCTTC
V: TRBV11-1; D: TRBD1; J: TRBJ1-3; size: NA; CDR3: CASSIGQAYTGNTIYF; DNA: TGTGCCAGCAGCATTGGACAGGCATATACTGGAAACACCATATATTTT
V: TRBV7-2; D: TRBD1; J: TRBJ2-7; size: NA; CDR3: CASSLASTGPPYEQYF; DNA: TGTGCCAGCAGCTTAGCTTCGACAGGGCCCCCCTACGAGCAGTACTTC
V: TRBV4-1; D: NA; J: TRBJ1-6; size: NA; CDR3: CASSPLQGTPNSPLHF; DNA: TGCGCCAGCAGCCCTTTACAGGGCACTCCTAATTCACCCCTCCACTTT
V: TRBV19; D: NA; J: TRBJ2-5; size: once; CDR3: CASSISGTPLETQYF; DNA: TGTGCCAGTAGTATTTCTGGTACTCCGTTAGAGACCCAGTACTTC
V: TRBV4-3; D: NA; J: TRBJ1-2; size: NA; CDR3: CASSQEIARTVNYGYTF; DNA: TGCGCCAGCAGCCAAGAAATAGCGAGGACAGTGAACTATGGCTACACCTTC
V: TRBV5-6; D: NA; J: TRBJ2-7; size: NA; CDR3: CASSVGIRDISYEQYF; DNA: TGTGCCAGCAGCGTGGGCATCCGGGACATCTCCTACGAGCAGTACTTC
V: TRBV10-1; D: NA; J: TRBJ1-5; size: few; CDR3: CATLDSPGKPQHF; DNA: TGCGCCACTCTCGACAGCCCTGGGAAGCCCCAGCATTTT
V: TRBV11-3; D: TRBD2; J: TRBJ2-2; size: few; CDR3: CASSLDTSGRPGELFF; DNA: TGTGCCAGCAGCTTAGATACTAGCGGGAGACCCGGGGAGCTGTTTTTT
V: TRBV15; D: NA; J: TRBJ2-7; size: once; CDR3: CATSRDQGSYEQYF; DNA: TGTGCCACCAGCAGAGATCAGGGCAGTTACGAGCAGTACTTC
V: TRBV4-1; D: TRBD1; J: TRBJ1-5; size: NA; CDR3: CASSSIFDRGNQPQHF; DNA: TGCGCCAGCAGCTCAATCTTCGACAGGGGCAATCAGCCCCAGCATTTT
V: TRBV5-1; D: TRBD1; J: TRBJ1-2; size: once; CDR3: CASSLEGQGAILGGYTF; DNA: TGCGCCAGCAGCTTGGAGGGACAGGGGGCGATTCTAGGTGGCTACACCTTC
V: TRBV2; D: NA; J: TRBJ2-6; size: NA; CDR3: CASGGESGANVLTF; DNA: TGTGCCAGCGGCGGGGAGTCTGGGGCCAACGTCCTGACTTTC
V: TRBV4-1; D: TRBD2; J: TRBJ2-1; size: NA; CDR3: CASSQGTSSYNEQFF; DNA: TGCGCCAGCAGCCAAGGGACTAGCTCCTACAATGAGCAGTTCTTC
V: TRBV19; D: TRBD2; J: TRBJ2-1; size: NA; CDR3: CASSIRRVAGVGNEQFF; DNA: TGTGCCAGTAGTATTAGAAGAGTAGCGGGAGTTGGAAATGAGCAGTTCTTC
V: TRBV19; D: NA; J: TRBJ1-1; size: NA; CDR3: CASSIRQFGNTEAFF; DNA: TGTGCCAGTAGTATCAGACAGTTCGGGAACACTGAAGCTTTCTTT
V: TRBV21-1; D: NA; J: TRBJ1-5; size: NA; CDR3: CASSSRDRGKLLSQPQHF; DNA: TGTGCCAGCAGCAGCCGGGACAGGGGAAAGTTGTTGAGCCAGCCCCAGCATTTT
V: TRBV5-1; D: NA; J: TRBJ1-6; size: NA; CDR3: CASSLAAGMGSPLHF; DNA: TGCGCCAGCAGCTTGGCAGCGGGGATGGGTTCACCCCTCCACTTT
V: TRBV6-5; D: NA; J: TRBJ1-4; size: NA; CDR3: CASSRQRNEKLFF; DNA: TGTGCCAGCAGTCGACAGCGAAATGAAAAACTGTTTTTT
V: TRBV19; D: NA; J: TRBJ2-5; size: NA; CDR3: CASSIDRLAVAQETQYF; DNA: TGTGCCAGTAGTATAGATCGGCTAGCAGTGGCCCAAGAGACCCAGTACTTC
V: TRBV27; D: TRBD2; J: TRBJ2-1; size: NA; CDR3: CASSLVRGLAGGSTEQFF; DNA: TGTGCCAGCAGTTTAGTTAGGGGACTAGCGGGAGGTAGTACTGAGCAGTTCTTC
V: TRBV15; D: NA; J: TRBJ1-2; size: NA; CDR3: CATSRDPGNYGYTF; DNA: TGTGCCACCAGCAGAGATCCAGGCAACTATGGCTACACCTTC